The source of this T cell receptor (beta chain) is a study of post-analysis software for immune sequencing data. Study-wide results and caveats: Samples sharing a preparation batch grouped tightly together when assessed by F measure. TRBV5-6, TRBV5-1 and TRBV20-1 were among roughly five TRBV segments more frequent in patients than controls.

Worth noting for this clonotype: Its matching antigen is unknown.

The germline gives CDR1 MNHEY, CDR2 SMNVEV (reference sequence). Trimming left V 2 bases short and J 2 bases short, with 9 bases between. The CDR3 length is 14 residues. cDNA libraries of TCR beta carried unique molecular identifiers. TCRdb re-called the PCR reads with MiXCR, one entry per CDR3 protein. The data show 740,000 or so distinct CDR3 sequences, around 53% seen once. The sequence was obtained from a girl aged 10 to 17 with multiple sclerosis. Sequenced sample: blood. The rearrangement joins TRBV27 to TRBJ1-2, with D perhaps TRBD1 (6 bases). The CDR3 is CASSLTRGNYGYTF. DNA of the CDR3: TGTGCCAGCAGTTTAACCAGGGGAAACTATGGCTACACCTTC.